This entry describes one T cell receptor beta chain. The data are from a study of blood T cell repertoires in COVID-19. Here immunoSEQ multiplex PCR was the method, and the copy in TCRdb shows in-frame clones only, minus some. The sample carries some 300,000 clones, about 90% recorded once. The TCR sequence derives from a woman aged 50 to 60 who had been exposed to COVID-19. Sequenced sample: PBMCs or T cells enriched from blood (not recorded which).

DNA of the CDR3: TGTGCCACCCTCCCGGGAGGCAGGGGCGCCTCTGGGGCCAACGTCCTGACTTTC. Translation: CATLPGGRGASGANVLTF. V usage is TRBV19 and J usage is TRBJ2-6; possible D gene TRBD2, 7 bases. The CDR3 loop spans 18 amino acids. Germline V CDR1 and CDR2: LNHDA, SQIVND (reference sequence). Trimming took off 10 bases at V and 0 bases at J, with 22 bases between the two ends.